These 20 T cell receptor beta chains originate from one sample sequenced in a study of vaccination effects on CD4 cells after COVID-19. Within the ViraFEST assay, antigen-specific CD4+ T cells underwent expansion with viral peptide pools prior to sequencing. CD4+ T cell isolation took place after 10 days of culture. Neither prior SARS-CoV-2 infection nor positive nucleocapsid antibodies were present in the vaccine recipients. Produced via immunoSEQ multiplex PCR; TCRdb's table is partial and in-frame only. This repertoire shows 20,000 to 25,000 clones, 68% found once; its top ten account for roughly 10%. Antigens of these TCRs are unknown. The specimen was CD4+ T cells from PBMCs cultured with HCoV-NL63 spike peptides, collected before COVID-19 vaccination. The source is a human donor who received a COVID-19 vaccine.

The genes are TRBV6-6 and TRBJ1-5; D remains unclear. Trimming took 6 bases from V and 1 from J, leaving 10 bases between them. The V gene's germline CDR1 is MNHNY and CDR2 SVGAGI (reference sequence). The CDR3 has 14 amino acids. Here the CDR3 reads CASSLSRSNQPQHF. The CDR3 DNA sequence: TGTGCCAGCAGCCTATCTAGGAGCAATCAGCCCCAGCATTTT.

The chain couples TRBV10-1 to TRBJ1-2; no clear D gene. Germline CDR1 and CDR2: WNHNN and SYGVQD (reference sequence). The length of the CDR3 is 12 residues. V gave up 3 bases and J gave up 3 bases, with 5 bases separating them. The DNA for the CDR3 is TGCGCCAGCAGTGACGGCTACTATGGCTACACCTTC. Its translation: CASSDGYYGYTF.

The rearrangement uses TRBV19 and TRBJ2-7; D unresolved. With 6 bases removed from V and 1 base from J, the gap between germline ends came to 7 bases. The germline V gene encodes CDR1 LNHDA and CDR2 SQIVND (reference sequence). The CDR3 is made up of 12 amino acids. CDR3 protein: CASRAGSYEQYF. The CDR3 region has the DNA TGTGCCAGTAGGGCAGGATCCTACGAGCAGTACTTC.

The CDR3 reads CAWSVRVQNTGELFF. CDR3 bases: TGTGCCTGGAGTGTAAGGGTTCAAAACACCGGGGAGCTGTTTTTT. V gene TRBV30 combines with J gene TRBJ2-2, with D unclear. The length of the CDR3 is 15 residues. The V end was cut by 0 bases, the J end by 2 bases, with 10 bases between. CDR1 is GTSNPN, CDR2 SVGIG, per germline (reference sequence).

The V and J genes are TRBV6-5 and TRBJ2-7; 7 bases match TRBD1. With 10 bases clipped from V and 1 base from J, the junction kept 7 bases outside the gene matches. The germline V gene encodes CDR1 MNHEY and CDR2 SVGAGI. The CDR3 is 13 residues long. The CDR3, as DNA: TGTGCCACTCATCTGGACAGGTCCTACGAGCAGTACTTC. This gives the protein CATHLDRSYEQYF.

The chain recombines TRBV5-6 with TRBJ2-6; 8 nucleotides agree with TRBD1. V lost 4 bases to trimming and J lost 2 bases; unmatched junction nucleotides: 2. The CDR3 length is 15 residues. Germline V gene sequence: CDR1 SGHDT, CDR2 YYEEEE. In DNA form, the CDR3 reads TGTGCCAGCAGCGTGGACAGGGCTGGGGCCAACGTCCTGACTTTC. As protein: CASSVDRAGANVLTF.

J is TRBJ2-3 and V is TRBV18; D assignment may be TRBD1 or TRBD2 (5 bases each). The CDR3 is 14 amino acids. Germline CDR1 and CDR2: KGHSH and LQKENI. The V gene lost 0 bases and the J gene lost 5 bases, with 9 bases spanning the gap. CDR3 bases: TGTGCCAGCTCACCACCGGGGGATGGAGATACGCAGTATTTT. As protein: CASSPPGDGDTQYF. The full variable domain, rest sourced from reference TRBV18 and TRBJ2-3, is NAGVMQNPRHLVRRRGQEARLRCSPMKGHSHVYWYRQLPEEGLKFMVYLQKENIIDESGMPKERFSAEFPKEGPSILRIQQVVRGDSAAYFCASSPPGDGDTQYFGPGTRLTVL.

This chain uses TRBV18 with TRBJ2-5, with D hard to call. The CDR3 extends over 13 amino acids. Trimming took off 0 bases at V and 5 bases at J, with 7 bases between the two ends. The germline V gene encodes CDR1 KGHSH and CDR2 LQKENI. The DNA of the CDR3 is TGTGCCAGCTCACCACCGAATCCGGAGACCCAGTACTTC. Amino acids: CASSPPNPETQYF.

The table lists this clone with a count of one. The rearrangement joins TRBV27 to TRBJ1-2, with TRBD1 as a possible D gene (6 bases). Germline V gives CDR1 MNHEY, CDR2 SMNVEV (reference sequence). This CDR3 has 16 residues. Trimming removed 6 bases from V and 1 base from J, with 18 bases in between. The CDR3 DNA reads TGTGCCAGCAGCCCCCGGTTGGAGGGGGGTAACTATGGCTACACCTTC. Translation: CASSPRLEGGNYGYTF.

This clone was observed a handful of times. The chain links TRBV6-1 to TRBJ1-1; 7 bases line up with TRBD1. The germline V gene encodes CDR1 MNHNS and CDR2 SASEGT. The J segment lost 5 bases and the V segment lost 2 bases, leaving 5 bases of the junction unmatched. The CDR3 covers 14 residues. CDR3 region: CASSEQGGSTEAFF. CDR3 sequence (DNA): TGTGCCAGCAGTGAACAGGGGGGATCAACTGAAGCTTTCTTT.

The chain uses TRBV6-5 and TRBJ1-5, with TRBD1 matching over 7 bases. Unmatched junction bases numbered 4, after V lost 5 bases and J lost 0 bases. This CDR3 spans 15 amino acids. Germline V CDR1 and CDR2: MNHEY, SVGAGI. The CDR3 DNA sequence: TGTGCCAGCAGTCAGGGGACAGTTAGCAATCAGCCCCAGCATTTT. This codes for CASSQGTVSNQPQHF.

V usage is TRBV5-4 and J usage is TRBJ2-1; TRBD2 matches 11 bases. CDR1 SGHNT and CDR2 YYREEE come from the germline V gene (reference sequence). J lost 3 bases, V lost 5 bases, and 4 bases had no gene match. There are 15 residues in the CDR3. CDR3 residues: CASRMTSGVYNEQFF. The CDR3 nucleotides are TGTGCCAGCAGGATGACTAGCGGGGTCTACAATGAGCAGTTCTTC. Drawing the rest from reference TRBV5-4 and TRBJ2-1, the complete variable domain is ETGVTQSPTHLIKTRGQQVTLRCSSQSGHNTVSWYQQALGQGPQFIFQYYREEENGRGNFPPRFSGLQFPNYSSELNVNALELDDSALYLCASRMTSGVYNEQFFGPGTRLTVL.

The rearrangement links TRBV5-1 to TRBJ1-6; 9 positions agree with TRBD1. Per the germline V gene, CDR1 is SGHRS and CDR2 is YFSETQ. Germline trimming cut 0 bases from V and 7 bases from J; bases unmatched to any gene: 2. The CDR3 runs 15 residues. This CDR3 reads CASSLGQGGNSPLHF. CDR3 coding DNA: TGCGCCAGCAGCTTGGGACAGGGGGGAAATTCACCCCTCCACTTT.

The CDR3 nucleotides are TGCGCCAGCAGTGTTACTAGCGGGAGTTCCGGGGAGCTGTTTTTT. Translation: CASSVTSGSSGELFF. The V and J genes are TRBV10-1 and TRBJ2-2; 11 positions match TRBD2. This CDR3 contains 15 residues. Germline CDR1 and CDR2: WNHNN and SYGVQD (reference sequence). Trimming took 4 bases from V and 6 from J; bases not matched to a gene: 4.

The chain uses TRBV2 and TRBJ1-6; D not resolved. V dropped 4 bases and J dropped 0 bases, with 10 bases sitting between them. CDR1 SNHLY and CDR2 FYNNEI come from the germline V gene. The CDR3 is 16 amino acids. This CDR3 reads CASSGGKSSYNSPLHF. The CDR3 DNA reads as TGTGCCAGCAGTGGGGGAAAAAGCTCCTATAATTCACCCCTCCACTTT.

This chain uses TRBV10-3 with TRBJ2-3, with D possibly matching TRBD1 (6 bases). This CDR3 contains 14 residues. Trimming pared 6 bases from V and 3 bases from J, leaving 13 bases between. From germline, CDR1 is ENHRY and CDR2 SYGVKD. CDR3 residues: CAISRQEMTDTQYF. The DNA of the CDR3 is TGTGCCATCAGCAGACAGGAGATGACAGATACGCAGTATTTT.

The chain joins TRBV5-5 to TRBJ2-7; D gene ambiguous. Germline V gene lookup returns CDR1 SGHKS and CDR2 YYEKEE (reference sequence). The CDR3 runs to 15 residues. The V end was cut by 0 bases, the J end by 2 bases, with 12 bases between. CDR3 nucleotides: TGTGCCAGCAGCTTGGCGCCGGAAATTACCTACGAGCAGTACTTC. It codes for CASSLAPEITYEQYF.

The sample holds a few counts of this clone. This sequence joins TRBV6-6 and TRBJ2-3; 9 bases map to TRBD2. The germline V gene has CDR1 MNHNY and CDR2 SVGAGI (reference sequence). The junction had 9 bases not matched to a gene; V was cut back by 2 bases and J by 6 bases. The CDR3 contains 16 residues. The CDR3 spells CASSYQGGGGPDTQYF. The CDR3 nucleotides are TGTGCCAGCAGTTACCAGGGCGGGGGGGGCCCGGATACGCAGTATTTT.

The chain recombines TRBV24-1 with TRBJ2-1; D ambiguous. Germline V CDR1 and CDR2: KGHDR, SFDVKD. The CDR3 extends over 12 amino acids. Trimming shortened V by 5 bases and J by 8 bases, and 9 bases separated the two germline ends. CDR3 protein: CATSGSVDEQFF. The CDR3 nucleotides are TGTGCCACCAGTGGCAGCGTCGATGAGCAGTTCTTC.

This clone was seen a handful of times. The CDR3, as DNA: TGTGCCAGCAGCCAAGATCAGGTGTCCCCCTCCTACGAGCAGTACTTC. Protein sequence: CASSQDQVSPSYEQYF. The chain joins TRBV4-2 to TRBJ2-7; D ambiguous. V was cut by 0 bases and J by 0 bases, with 12 bases left in between. Germline V gene lookup returns CDR1 LGHNA and CDR2 YNFKEQ. The CDR3 totals 16 residues.